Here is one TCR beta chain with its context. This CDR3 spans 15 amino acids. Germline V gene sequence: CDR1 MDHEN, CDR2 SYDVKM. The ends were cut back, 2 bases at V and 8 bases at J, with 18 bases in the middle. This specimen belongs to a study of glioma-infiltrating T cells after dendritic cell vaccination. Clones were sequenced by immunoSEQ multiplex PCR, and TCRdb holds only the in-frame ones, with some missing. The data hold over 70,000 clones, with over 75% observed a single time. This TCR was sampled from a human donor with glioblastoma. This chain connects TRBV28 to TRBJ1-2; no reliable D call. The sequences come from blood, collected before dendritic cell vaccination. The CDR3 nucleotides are TGTGCCAGCAGTTTAGGAGGGTTCCGCACGAGGGGCTACACCTTC. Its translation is CASSLGGFRTRGYTF.